These 8 T cell receptor beta chains share one sample of origin, sequenced in a study of T-cell reconstitution after alpha-beta-depleted transplantation in children. During its preparation, the TCRbeta library received unique molecular identifiers. TCRdb independently ran MiXCR on the PCR reads; one entry per CDR3 protein. Of about 420,000 distinct CDR3 sequences detected, under 20% appear once; the ten largest clones hold approximately 29%. The material was PBMCs, mostly from graft donor cells, obtained 360 days after TCRalphabeta/CD19-depleted stem cell transplant. The receptor source for this set is a boy in the first two years of life who had a stem cell transplant for Wiskott-Aldrich syndrome, so the T cells may come from the graft donor.

This chain connects TRBV5-1 to TRBJ1-1, with D perhaps matching TRBD1 (5 bases). Trimming cost V 3 bases and J 8 bases, with 14 bases left between them. Germline CDR1 is SGHRS and CDR2 is YFSETQ. This CDR3 spans 13 amino acids. CDR3 residues: CASSWASAGEAFF. Written as DNA, the CDR3 is TGCGCCAGCAGCTGGGCCTCGGCAGGGGAAGCTTTCTTT.

This clonotype was seen only a few times. The chain recombines TRBV5-5 with TRBJ2-1, with TRBD1 matching 8 bases. The CDR3 is 13 residues long. J lost 6 bases, V lost 6 bases, and 5 bases had no gene match. Germline lookup yields CDR1 SGHKS and CDR2 YYEKEE (reference sequence). The CDR3 loop is CASTWTGSNEQFF. As DNA, the CDR3 is TGTGCCAGCACCTGGACAGGGAGCAATGAGCAGTTCTTC.

In its sample, this clonotype was seen a few times. The chain recombines TRBV9 with TRBJ2-5; tentative D call: TRBD2 (7 bases). Per the germline V gene, CDR1 is SGDLS and CDR2 is YYNGEE. The CDR3 sequence is 14 residues long. The V gene lost 7 bases and the J gene lost 5 bases, with 18 bases spanning the gap. The CDR3 reads CASSKGGGVETQYF. The CDR3 region has the DNA TGTGCCAGCTCAAAAGGGGGGGGCGTGGAGACCCAGTACTTC.

This clonotype has a single count. This chain links TRBV20-1 with TRBJ1-1, with D possibly matching TRBD1 (5 bases). Germline CDR1 is DFQATT and CDR2 is SNEGSKA (reference sequence). The CDR3 contains 15 residues. This CDR3 is CSSGRLGSMNTEAFF. The CDR3 DNA reads as TGCAGCTCGGGACGTCTGGGGAGCATGAACACTGAAGCTTTCTTT.

V gene TRBV7-9 combines with J gene TRBJ1-6; 8 bases line up with TRBD1. Losses at the gene ends were 5 bases for V and 8 bases for J; bases not matched to a gene: 11. The CDR3 extends over 16 amino acids. Germline V gene lookup returns CDR1 SEHNR and CDR2 FQNEAQ (reference sequence). Here the CDR3 reads CASSTDREGYDSPLHF. DNA of the CDR3: TGTGCCAGCAGCACGGACAGGGAAGGTTACGATTCACCCCTCCACTTT.

This clonotype has a handful of counts. The V call is TRBV6-1, the J call TRBJ2-5, with 7 positions matching TRBD2. With 6 bases clipped from V and 3 bases from J, the junction kept 4 bases outside the gene matches. The germline V gene has CDR1 MNHNS and CDR2 SASEGT. The CDR3 covers 13 residues. CDR3 sequence (DNA): TGTGCCAGCAGACGGGGGGAAGAAGAGACCCAGTACTTC. Encoded protein: CASRRGEEETQYF.

J is TRBJ2-1 and V is TRBV5-1, with D perhaps TRBD1 (5 bases). V lost 0 bases and J 2 bases, leaving 12 bases between the germline ends. Germline V gene lookup returns CDR1 SGHRS and CDR2 YFSETQ. The CDR3 has 16 residues. The CDR3 is CASSLDSQGPYNEQFF. The DNA of the CDR3 is TGCGCCAGCAGCTTGGATTCGCAGGGTCCCTACAATGAGCAGTTCTTC. Full variable domain (missing parts from reference TRBV5-1 and TRBJ2-1): KAGVTQTPRYLIKTRGQQVTLSCSPISGHRSVSWYQQTPGQGLQFLFEYFSETQRNKGNFPGRFSGRQFSNSRSEMNVSTLELGDSALYLCASSLDSQGPYNEQFFGPGTRLTVL.

The chain links TRBV21-1 to TRBJ2-5; TRBD1, as called in the table, went unchecked against the DNA. TRBV21-1 is a pseudogene segment. CDR3 length: 17 residues. CDR3 nucleotides: TGTGCCAGCAGCAACACTTGGGACAGACCAGACGGGCAGACCCAGTACTTC. It yields the protein CASSNTWDRPDGQTQYF.